Each of the 20 T cell receptor beta chains below was sequenced from the same sample in a study of vaccination and CD4 T cells after COVID-19. No antigen has been identified for these receptors. Oncomine TCR Beta short-read sequencing was applied to DNA from cultured CD4+ T cells. TCRdb ran MiXCR on the PCR reads and lists one entry per CDR3 protein. The data show 6,000 to 8,000 distinct CDR3 sequences, with 60% to 80% seen just once and 20% held by the top ten. Sample treatment: approximately nine-day PBMC culture with coronavirus spike peptide pools or control peptides (ViraFEST assay). The sequencing here drew on cultured CD4+ T cells from blood, taken after SARS-CoV-2 vaccination. Receptor source: a human donor with COVID-19.

The chain combines TRBV6-1 with TRBJ1-5; 8 bases line up with TRBD1. The CDR3 runs 14 residues. CDR1 and CDR2 (germline): MNHNS, SASEGT. V gave up 3 bases and J gave up 4 bases; unmatched junction bases: 2. Written as DNA, the CDR3 is TGTGCCAGCAGTGAGGACAGGGTAAATCAGCCCCAGCATTTT. Its protein is CASSEDRVNQPQHF.

The chain carries TRBV28 and TRBJ1-2; D is possibly TRBD1 (5 bases). The CDR3 spans 14 residues. Trimming took 6 bases from V and 4 from J, leaving 15 bases between them. Germline V gene sequence: CDR1 MDHEN, CDR2 SYDVKM. Here the CDR3 reads CASSSRDGGYGYTF. CDR3 coding DNA: TGTGCCAGCAGCTCCAGGGACGGGGGCTATGGCTACACCTTC.

By share, this clonotype counts as medium-sized (0.01 to 0.1%). The J gene is TRBJ2-5, the V gene TRBV6-1; D tentatively reads TRBD1 or TRBD2 (6 bases each). Germline V gene lookup returns CDR1 MNHNS and CDR2 SASEGT. V lost 6 bases and J lost 5, with 25 bases in between. CDR3 length: 17 residues. The CDR3 coding sequence is TGTGCCAGCAGACTGGGGGGAGACAGGACCTCCGGGGAGACCCAGTACTTC. Translating it yields CASRLGGDRTSGETQYF.

This clonotype was counted between two and nine times. The J gene is TRBJ1-1, the V gene TRBV18; the D gene is possibly TRBD1 (6 bases). V was clipped by 5 bases and J by 4 bases, with 11 bases between them. Germline values: CDR1 KGHSH, CDR2 LQKENI. The CDR3 spans 13 residues. The CDR3 nucleotides are TGTGCCAGCTCAAGACAGGCGGGCACTGAAGCTTTCTTT. Protein product: CASSRQAGTEAFF.

The table lists this clonotype with a few counts. The chain uses TRBV7-2 and TRBJ1-5; unclear D gene. Per germline, CDR1 SGHTA and CDR2 FQGNSA. The CDR3 length is 14 residues. Trimming cost V 5 bases and J 0 bases, with 8 bases left between them. The CDR3 loop is CASSRTNSNQPQHF. For the CDR3, the DNA is TGTGCCAGCAGCAGGACCAATAGCAATCAGCCCCAGCATTTT.

This clonotype has more than one count but fewer than ten. An end of the junction differs from the germline gene, which may be a read error. This chain connects TRBV20-1 to TRBJ2-3; 8 bases are shared with TRBD2. Germline CDR1 reads DFQATT; CDR2 reads SNEGSKA (reference sequence). The CDR3 length is 15 residues. In DNA form, the CDR3 reads TGCAGTGCTGGAGAAGCGGGGGCCAGCACAGATACGCAGTATTTT. This encodes CSAGEAGASTDTQYF.

This clonotype was counted a few times. The rearrangement links TRBV10-3 to TRBJ1-6; possibly TRBD1 for D (6 bases). The CDR3 loop spans 16 amino acids. Germline loops: CDR1 ENHRY, CDR2 SYGVKD. Trimming removed 6 bases from V and 0 bases from J, with 12 bases in between. The CDR3 DNA is TGTGCCATCAGCGGACAGCCGAGCTCCTATAATTCACCCCTCCACTTT. The encoded protein is CAISGQPSSYNSPLHF.

The chain has TRBV6-5 and TRBJ2-7, with D hard to call. The V gene lost 0 bases and the J gene lost 3 bases, with 9 bases spanning the gap. There are 14 residues in the CDR3. Germline V gene data show CDR1 as MNHEY and CDR2 as SVGAGI. This CDR3 is CASSYSAVLYEQYF. CDR3 nucleotides: TGTGCCAGCAGTTACTCCGCGGTTCTCTACGAGCAGTACTTC.

For the CDR3, the DNA is TGTGCCAGCAGCTTAGATAGGGGATCCAATCAGCCCCAGCATTTT. Protein sequence: CASSLDRGSNQPQHF. The chain carries TRBV7-2 and TRBJ1-5; D possibly corresponds to TRBD1 (5 bases). Germline CDR1 is SGHTA and CDR2 is FQGNSA. The germline V and J ends were trimmed by 1 base and 3 bases, with 10 bases remaining between them. There are 15 residues in the CDR3.

This chain links TRBV7-9 with TRBJ1-2; weak D call: TRBD1 (6 bases). The V end was cut by 5 bases, the J end by 7 bases, with 11 bases between. CDR1 is SEHNR, CDR2 FQNEAQ, per germline (reference sequence). CDR3 length equals 12 residues. The CDR3 DNA reads as TGTGCCAGCAGCGGCCAGGGGCGTGGCTACACCTTC. Encoded protein: CASSGQGRGYTF.

CDR3 nucleotide sequence: TGTGCCAGCAGACAGAAACCGGGTCAAGGGGAGAATGAGCAGTTCTTC. Amino acid sequence: CASRQKPGQGENEQFF. V and J are TRBV6-2 or TRBV6-3 and TRBJ2-1; D might be TRBD1 or TRBD2, each matching 5 bases. Germline loops: CDR1 MNHEY, CDR2 SVGEGT. V lost 6 bases, J lost 7 bases, and 22 bases lay in between. The CDR3 runs to 16 residues.

The gene calls are TRBV6-1 and TRBJ1-3; no clear D gene. V was cut by 8 bases and J by 5 bases, with 4 bases left in between. Germline assignment: CDR1 MNHNS and CDR2 SASEGT. The CDR3 is 10 amino acids. Written as DNA, the CDR3 is TGTGCCAGCGTGAGAAACACCATATATTTT. Its translation is CASVRNTIYF.

By proportion, this clonotype is large. The V gene is TRBV28, the J gene TRBJ1-5; D might be TRBD1 (5 bases). Germline V gene lookup returns CDR1 MDHEN and CDR2 SYDVKM. The CDR3 is made up of 16 amino acids. V lost 7 bases, J lost 2 bases, and 18 bases lay in between. The CDR3 region has the DNA TGTGCCAGCACCACCAACACGCGGGGACGCAATCAGCCCCAGCATTTT. This translates into CASTTNTRGRNQPQHF.

The chain combines TRBV15 with TRBJ1-5, with D possibly TRBD1 on 6 matching bases. V gave up 4 bases and J gave up 2 bases, with 18 bases separating them. Germline values: CDR1 LNHNV, CDR2 YYDKDF (reference sequence). CDR3 length: 17 residues. CDR3 sequence (DNA): TGTGCCACCAGCACCCGGGTCAGGGGAGTTGGCAATCAGCCCCAGCATTTT. The encoded protein is CATSTRVRGVGNQPQHF.

The chain joins TRBV5-1 to TRBJ2-6; D possibly corresponds to TRBD1 (5 bases). Germline-derived CDR1 and CDR2 are SGHRS and YFSETQ. The V gene lost 4 bases and the J gene lost 3 bases, with 11 bases spanning the gap. This CDR3 is built from 15 residues. CDR3 DNA sequence: TGCGCCAGCAGCGTTCAGGGTAATGGGGCCAACGTCCTGACTTTC. Amino acids: CASSVQGNGANVLTF.

The chain recombines TRBV20-1 with TRBJ1-5; no reliable D call. This CDR3 has 14 residues. Germline CDR1 and CDR2: DFQATT and SNEGSKA (reference sequence). V lost 2 bases and J lost 0, with 8 bases in between. The CDR3 spells CSARLDNSNQPQHF. DNA for the CDR3: TGCAGTGCTAGACTAGACAATAGCAATCAGCCCCAGCATTTT.

This rearrangement joins TRBV27 to TRBJ2-2, with 12 bases lining up with TRBD1. Germline CDR1 and CDR2: MNHEY and SMNVEV (reference sequence). Trimming removed 5 bases from V and 6 bases from J; junction bases left unmatched: 4. This CDR3 has 15 amino acids. CDR3 in DNA: TGTGCCAGCAGTCAGGGACAGGGGGCCCCCGGGGAGCTGTTTTTT. It codes for CASSQGQGAPGELFF.

The chain combines TRBV7-8 with TRBJ2-1; D unclear. V was trimmed by 0 bases and J by 4 bases, leaving 7 bases between them. Germline assignment: CDR1 SGHVS and CDR2 FQNEAQ. CDR3 length: 14 residues. The CDR3 sequence: CASSLAEQYNEQFF. The CDR3 nucleotides read TGTGCCAGCAGCTTAGCGGAGCAGTACAATGAGCAGTTCTTC.

This sequence joins TRBV20-1 and TRBJ1-1; TRBD1 aligns across 7 bases. Losses at the gene ends were 6 bases for V and 6 bases for J; bases not matched to a gene: 7. The CDR3 is 12 amino acids. Germline loops: CDR1 DFQATT, CDR2 SNEGSKA (reference sequence). DNA for the CDR3: TGCAGTGCCAGACAGGGAGGCGCTGAAGCTTTCTTT. It codes for CSARQGGAEAFF.

V is TRBV20-1 and J is TRBJ2-5, with D uncertain. CDR3 length: 12 residues. Deletions cut 5 bases from V and 1 base from J, with 8 bases between. Germline V gene sequence: CDR1 DFQATT, CDR2 SNEGSKA (reference sequence). The CDR3: CSALGLQETQYF. The CDR3 bases are TGCAGTGCTCTAGGGCTCCAAGAGACCCAGTACTTC.